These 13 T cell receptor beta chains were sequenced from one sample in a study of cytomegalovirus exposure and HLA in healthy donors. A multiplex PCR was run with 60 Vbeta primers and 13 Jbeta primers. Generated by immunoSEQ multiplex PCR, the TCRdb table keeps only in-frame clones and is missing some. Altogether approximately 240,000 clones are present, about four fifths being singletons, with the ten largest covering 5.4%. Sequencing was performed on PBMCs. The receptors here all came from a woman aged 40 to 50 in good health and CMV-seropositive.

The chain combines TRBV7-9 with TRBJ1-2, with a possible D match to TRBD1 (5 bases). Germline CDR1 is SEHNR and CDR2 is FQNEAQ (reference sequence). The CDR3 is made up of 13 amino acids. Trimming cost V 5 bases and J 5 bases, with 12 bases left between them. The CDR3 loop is CASSEGTRYGYTF. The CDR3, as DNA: TGTGCCAGCAGCGAGGGGACTCGGTATGGCTACACCTTC. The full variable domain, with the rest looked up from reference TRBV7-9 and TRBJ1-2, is DTGVSQNPRHKITKRGQNVTFRCDPISEHNRLYWYRQTLGQGPEFLTYFQNEAQLEKSRLLSDRFSAERPKGSFSTLEIQRTEQGDSAMYLCASSEGTRYGYTFGSGTRLTVV.

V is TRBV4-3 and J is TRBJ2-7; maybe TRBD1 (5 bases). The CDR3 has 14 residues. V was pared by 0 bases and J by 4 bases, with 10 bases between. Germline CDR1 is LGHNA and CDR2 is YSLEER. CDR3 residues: CASSQDHQGYEQYF. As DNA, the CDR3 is TGCGCCAGCAGCCAAGACCACCAGGGATACGAGCAGTACTTC.

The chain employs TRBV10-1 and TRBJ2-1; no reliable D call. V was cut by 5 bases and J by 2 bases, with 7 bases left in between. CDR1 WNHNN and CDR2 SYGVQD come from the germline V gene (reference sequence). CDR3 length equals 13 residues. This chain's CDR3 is CASSMRTYNEQFF. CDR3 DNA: TGCGCCAGCAGTATGCGGACCTACAATGAGCAGTTCTTC.

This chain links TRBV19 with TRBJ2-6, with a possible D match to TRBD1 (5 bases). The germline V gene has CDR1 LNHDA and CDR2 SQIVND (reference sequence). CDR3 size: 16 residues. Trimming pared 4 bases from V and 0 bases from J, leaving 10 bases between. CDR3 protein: CASSNRLSSGANVLTF. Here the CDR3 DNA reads TGTGCCAGTAGTAACAGGCTTAGCTCTGGGGCCAACGTCCTGACTTTC.

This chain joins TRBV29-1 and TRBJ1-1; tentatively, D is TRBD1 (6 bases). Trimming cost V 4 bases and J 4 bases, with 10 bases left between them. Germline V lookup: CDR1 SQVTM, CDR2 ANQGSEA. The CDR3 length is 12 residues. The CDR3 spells CSVARRGTEAFF. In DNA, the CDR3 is TGCAGCGTTGCGCGCAGGGGCACTGAAGCTTTCTTT.

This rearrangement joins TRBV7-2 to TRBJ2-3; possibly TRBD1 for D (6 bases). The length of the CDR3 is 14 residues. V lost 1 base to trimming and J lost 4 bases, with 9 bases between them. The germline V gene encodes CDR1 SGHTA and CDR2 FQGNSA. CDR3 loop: CASSLGGRPDTQYF. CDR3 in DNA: TGTGCCAGCAGCTTAGGGGGGCGCCCAGATACGCAGTATTTT.

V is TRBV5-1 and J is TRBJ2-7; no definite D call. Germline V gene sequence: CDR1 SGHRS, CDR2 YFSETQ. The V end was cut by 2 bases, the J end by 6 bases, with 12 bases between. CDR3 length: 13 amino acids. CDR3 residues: CASSFRSQLEQYF. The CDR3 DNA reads TGCGCCAGCAGCTTCCGGAGCCAGCTCGAGCAGTACTTC.

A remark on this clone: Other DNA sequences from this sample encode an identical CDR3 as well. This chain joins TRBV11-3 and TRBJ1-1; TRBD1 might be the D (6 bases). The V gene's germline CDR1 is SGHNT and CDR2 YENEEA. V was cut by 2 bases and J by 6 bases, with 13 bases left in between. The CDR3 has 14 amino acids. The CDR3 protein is CASSLRQASPEAFF. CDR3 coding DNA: TGTGCCAGCAGCTTACGACAGGCCTCACCTGAAGCTTTCTTT.

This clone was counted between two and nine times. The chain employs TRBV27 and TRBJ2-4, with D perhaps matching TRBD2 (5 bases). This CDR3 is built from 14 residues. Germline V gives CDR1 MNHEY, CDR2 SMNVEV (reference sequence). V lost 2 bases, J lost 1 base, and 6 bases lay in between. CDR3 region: CASSLGGAKNIQYF. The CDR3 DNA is TGTGCCAGCAGTTTAGGAGGTGCCAAAAACATTCAGTACTTC.

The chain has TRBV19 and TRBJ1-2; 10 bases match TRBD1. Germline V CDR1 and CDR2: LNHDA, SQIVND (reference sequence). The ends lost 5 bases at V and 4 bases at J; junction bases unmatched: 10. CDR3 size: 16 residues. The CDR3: CASSPQTGGEGYGYTF. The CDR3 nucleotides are TGTGCCAGTAGTCCCCAGACAGGGGGCGAGGGCTATGGCTACACCTTC.

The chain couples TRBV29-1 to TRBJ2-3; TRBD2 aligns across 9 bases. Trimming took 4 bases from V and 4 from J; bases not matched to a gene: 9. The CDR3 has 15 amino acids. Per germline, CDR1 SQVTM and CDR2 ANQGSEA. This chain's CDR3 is CSVALTSGLSDTQYF. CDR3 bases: TGCAGCGTTGCCCTGACTAGCGGTCTTTCAGATACGCAGTATTTT.

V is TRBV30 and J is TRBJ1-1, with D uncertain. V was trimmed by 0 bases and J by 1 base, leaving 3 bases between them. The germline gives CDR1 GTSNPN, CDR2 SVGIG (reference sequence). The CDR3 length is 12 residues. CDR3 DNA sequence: TGTGCCTGGAGTGTGGCGAACACTGAAGCTTTCTTT. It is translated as CAWSVANTEAFF.

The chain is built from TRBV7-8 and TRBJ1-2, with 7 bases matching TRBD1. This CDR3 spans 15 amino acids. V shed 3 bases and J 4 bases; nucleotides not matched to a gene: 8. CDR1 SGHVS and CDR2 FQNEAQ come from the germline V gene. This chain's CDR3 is CASSFEGAKAYGYTF. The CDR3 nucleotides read TGTGCCAGCAGCTTCGAGGGGGCTAAAGCCTATGGCTACACCTTC.